This T cell receptor (beta chain) appears in the sequencing data of a study of blood T cell repertoires in COVID-19. Losses at the gene ends were 6 bases for V and 7 bases for J; bases not matched to a gene: 8. This CDR3 comprises 13 residues. Per the study methods: Nucleated cell number was recorded as an estimate derived from reference gene primer amplification. Profiling relied on immunoSEQ multiplex PCR, and the TCRdb table lists in-frame clones only, not all of them. The V and J calls and clone size are taken from that table; D and trimming were inferred from the DNA. The top ten clones hold under 6.5% of a sample with hundreds of thousands of clones, about 90% of them seen once. In Seattle, patients joined the study during active infection and were tracked longitudinally.

The chain carries TRBV12-3 or TRBV12-4 and TRBJ1-1, with 7 bases that match TRBD1. The specimen was peripheral blood. The TCR was taken from a woman aged 50 to 60 with COVID-19, enrolled during active disease. CDR3 region: CASSRRTGIEAFF. As DNA, the CDR3 is TGTGCCAGCAGCCGGAGGACAGGCATTGAAGCTTTCTTT.